Sequencing of this TCR beta chain was carried out in a study of T cells in Graves' hyperthyroidism and ophthalmopathy. The V gene's germline CDR1 is SNHLY and CDR2 FYNNEI. The CDR3 has 15 amino acids. Trimming shortened V by 7 bases and J by 0 bases, and 10 bases separated the two germline ends. As to this clonotype: Its antigen remains unidentified.

Study-wide findings and caveats: A 13 V-J signature model discriminated ophthalmopathy versus stable hyperthyroidism. Most clonotypes that expanded in the thyroid above 0.001 also showed up in blood.

Diagnosis rested on symptoms, serum thyroxine and TRAb, thyroid ultrasound, and orbital computed tomography. Amplified TCR beta CDR3 regions came from RNA transcripts. The TCR CDR3 first-round RT-PCR relied on the HTBI primer set. TCRdb used MiXCR to reprocess the multiplex PCR reads, holding one entry per CDR3 protein. This table holds a few hundred thousand distinct CDR3 sequences, approximately 44% found once. Sequenced material: peripheral blood or thyroid tissue (not recorded which). The clonotype comes from a woman aged 18-35 years with Graves' hyperthyroidism. The V and J genes are TRBV2 and TRBJ2-6, with D possibly being TRBD2 (5 bases). CDR3: CASTTRDSGANVLTF. CDR3 nucleotides: TGTGCCAGCACTACACGGGACTCTGGGGCCAACGTCCTGACTTTC.